This T cell receptor beta chain was retrieved from a study of blood T cell repertoires in COVID-19. Across the whole study: Sites across the United States, Italy and Spain contributed samples from acute and convalescent COVID-19. T cells, B-cell-depleted T cells, or PBMCs provided the cDNA or gDNA that served as material.

The CDR3 extends over 14 amino acids. The germline V and J ends were trimmed by 3 bases and 3 bases, with 9 bases remaining between them. Germline V gene lookup returns CDR1 ENHRY and CDR2 SYGVKD. Methods used by the authors: Reference gene primer amplification gave nucleated cell count estimates. Measured with immunoSEQ multiplex PCR; TCRdb has only the in-frame clones, and not every one. The DNA was the basis for D and trimming; V, J and clone size are from that table. The data hold 250,000 to 350,000 clones, with approximately 90% observed a single time. Sequences were obtained from peripheral blood. The V gene is TRBV10-3, the J gene TRBJ1-3, with D perhaps TRBD1 (6 bases). The receptor comes from a woman aged 45-59 years who had recovered from COVID-19. CDR3 protein: CAISDTRGGNTIYF. CDR3 nucleotides: TGTGCCATCAGTGACACCAGGGGTGGAAACACCATATATTTT.